These 9 T cell receptor beta chains came from one sample sequenced in a study of blood T cell repertoires in COVID-19. Clones were read by immunoSEQ multiplex PCR, and TCRdb kept only the in-frame ones, dropping some. The table records about 140,000 clones, over 70% of them present only once. Sequencing was done on a sample of PBMCs or T cells enriched from blood (not recorded which). Every receptor here comes from a man between 60 and 70 years old who had recovered from COVID-19.

This clone has a handful of counts. The J gene is TRBJ2-4, the V gene TRBV30; D is perhaps TRBD2 (6 bases). V lost 4 bases and J 0 bases, leaving 13 bases between the germline ends. Germline CDR1 is GTSNPN and CDR2 is SVGIG (reference sequence). This CDR3 comprises 15 residues. The CDR3 spells CAWNPGLLAKNIQYF. The CDR3 DNA follows: TGTGCCTGGAACCCGGGACTCCTAGCCAAAAACATTCAGTACTTC.

V usage is TRBV7-9 and J usage is TRBJ2-2; D unclear. The CDR3 is made up of 12 amino acids. Between the trimmed V and J ends, which lost 5 bases and 6 bases, there was a span of 7 bases. Germline CDR1 reads SEHNR; CDR2 reads FQNEAQ (reference sequence). This CDR3 is CASSRGAGELFF. As DNA, the CDR3 is TGTGCCAGCAGCCGCGGCGCCGGGGAGCTGTTTTTT.

V and J are TRBV30 and TRBJ1-5, with D hard to call. Trimming took off 6 bases at V and 5 bases at J, with 14 bases between the two ends. Germline V CDR1 and CDR2: GTSNPN, SVGIG (reference sequence). This CDR3 is 13 amino acids long. The CDR3 bases are TGTGCCTGCGCCCTCGGTTTGGATCAGCCCCAGCATTTT. Translating it yields CACALGLDQPQHF.

This clone showed up many times. This chain joins TRBV28 and TRBJ1-2; D unclear. The CDR3 extends over 14 amino acids. Germline V gene data show CDR1 as MDHEN and CDR2 as SYDVKM. The V gene lost 3 bases and the J gene lost 5 bases, with 13 bases spanning the gap. The CDR3 nucleotides read TGTGCCAGCAGTTTGGCCCCTGAGACTTATGGCTACACCTTC. Its protein product is CASSLAPETYGYTF.

V and J are TRBV11-2 and TRBJ2-7; 7 bases line up with TRBD1. CDR1 and CDR2 (germline): SGHAT, FQNNGV. This CDR3 spans 14 amino acids. Losses at the gene ends were 1 base for V and 7 bases for J; bases not matched to a gene: 7. CDR3 nucleotides: TGTGCCAGCAGCTTAGGAGACAGGGTGGGGGAGCAGTACTTC. Translating gives CASSLGDRVGEQYF.

The sample holds one count of this clone. J is TRBJ2-1 and V is TRBV27, with TRBD2 as a possible D gene (5 bases). CDR3 size: 13 residues. The V gene's germline CDR1 is MNHEY and CDR2 SMNVEV (reference sequence). V was shortened by 5 bases and J by 7 bases, with 12 bases between the two germline ends. This chain's CDR3 is CASSARTGNEQFF. The DNA of the CDR3 is TGTGCCAGCAGTGCCCGGACTGGGAATGAGCAGTTCTTC.

This chain links TRBV7-9 with TRBJ2-1; possibly TRBD2 for D (5 bases). Germline V gives CDR1 SEHNR, CDR2 FQNEAQ (reference sequence). Trimming pared 7 bases from V and 9 bases from J, leaving 19 bases between. The CDR3 loop spans 14 amino acids. In nucleotides, the CDR3 is TGTGCCAGCAAGGGAAGCAGCGGCTTGGGTGAGCAGTTCTTC. It encodes CASKGSSGLGEQFF.

A single count supports this clone. V gene TRBV2 combines with J gene TRBJ1-1, with 9 nucleotides matching TRBD1. The V gene's germline CDR1 is SNHLY and CDR2 FYNNEI. J was trimmed by 3 bases and V by 3 bases; bases with no gene match: 2. CDR3 size: 14 residues. The CDR3 is CASSEGQGYTEAFF. Here the CDR3 DNA reads TGTGCCAGCAGTGAGGGACAGGGTTACACTGAAGCTTTCTTT.

This clone was observed a handful of times. J is TRBJ1-1 and V is TRBV20-1, with D uncertain. The CDR3 extends over 14 amino acids. Germline V gene sequence: CDR1 DFQATT, CDR2 SNEGSKA (reference sequence). Trimming cost V 3 bases and J 2 bases, with 13 bases left between them. CDR3 region: CSASPRLSNTEAFF. CDR3 nucleotide sequence: TGCAGTGCTAGTCCTCGGCTTAGCAACACTGAAGCTTTCTTT.